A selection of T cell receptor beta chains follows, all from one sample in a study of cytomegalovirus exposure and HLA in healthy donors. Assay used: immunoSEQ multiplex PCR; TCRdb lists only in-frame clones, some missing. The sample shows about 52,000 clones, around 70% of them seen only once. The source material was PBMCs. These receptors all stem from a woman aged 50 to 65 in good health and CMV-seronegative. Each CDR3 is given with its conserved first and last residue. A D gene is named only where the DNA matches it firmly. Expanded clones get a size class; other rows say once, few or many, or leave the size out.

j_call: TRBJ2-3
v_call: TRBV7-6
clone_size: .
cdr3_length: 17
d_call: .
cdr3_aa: CASSSPIQVGWTDTQYF
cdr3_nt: TGTGCCAGCAGTTCCCCCATTCAGGTGGGTTGGACAGATACGCAGTATTTT

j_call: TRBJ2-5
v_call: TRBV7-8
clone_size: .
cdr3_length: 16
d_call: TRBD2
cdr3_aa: CASSPTMTSSQETQYF
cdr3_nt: TGTGCCAGCAGCCCTACTATGACTAGCAGTCAAGAGACCCAGTACTTC

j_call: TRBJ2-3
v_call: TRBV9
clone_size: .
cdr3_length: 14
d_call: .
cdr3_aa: CASSVANRADTQYF
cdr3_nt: TGTGCCAGCAGCGTAGCTAACCGTGCAGATACGCAGTATTTT

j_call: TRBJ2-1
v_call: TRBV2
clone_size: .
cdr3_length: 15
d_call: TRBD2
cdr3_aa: CASPTQRGGRDEQFF
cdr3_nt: TGTGCCAGCCCCACTCAGCGGGGGGGTAGGGATGAGCAGTTCTTC

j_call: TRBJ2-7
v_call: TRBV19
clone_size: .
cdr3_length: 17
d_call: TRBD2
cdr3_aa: CASSIEGTSGISYEQYF
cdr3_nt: TGTGCCAGTAGTATAGAGGGGACTAGCGGTATCTCCTACGAGCAGTACTTC

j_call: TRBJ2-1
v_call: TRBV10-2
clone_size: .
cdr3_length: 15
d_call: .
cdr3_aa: CASSRASVGHNEQFF
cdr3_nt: TGCGCCAGCAGTAGAGCCTCGGTGGGCCACAATGAGCAGTTCTTC

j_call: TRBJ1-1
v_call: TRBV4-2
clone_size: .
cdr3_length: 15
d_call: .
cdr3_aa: CASSRSDSQNTEAFF
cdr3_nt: TGTGCCAGCAGCCGATCGGACAGTCAGAACACTGAAGCTTTCTTT

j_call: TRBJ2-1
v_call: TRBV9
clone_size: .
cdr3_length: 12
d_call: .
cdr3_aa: CASSLAGGEQFF
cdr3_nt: TGTGCCAGCAGCCTGGCCGGGGGTGAGCAGTTCTTC

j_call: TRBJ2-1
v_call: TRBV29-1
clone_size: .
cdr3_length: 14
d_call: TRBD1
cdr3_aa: CSGTPGQGGHEQFF
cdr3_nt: TGCAGCGGTACACCGGGACAGGGCGGTCATGAGCAGTTCTTC

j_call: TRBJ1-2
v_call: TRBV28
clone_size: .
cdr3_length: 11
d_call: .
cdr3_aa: CASRNSYGYTF
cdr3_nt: TGTGCCAGTCGGAACAGCTATGGCTACACCTTC

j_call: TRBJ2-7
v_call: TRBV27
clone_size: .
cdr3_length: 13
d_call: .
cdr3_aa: CASSAQGSYEQYF
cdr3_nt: TGTGCCAGCAGTGCCCAGGGATCCTACGAGCAGTACTTC

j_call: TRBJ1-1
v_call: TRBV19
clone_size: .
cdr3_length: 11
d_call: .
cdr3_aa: CATLMGAEAFF
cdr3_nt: TGTGCCACCCTGATGGGAGCTGAAGCTTTCTTT

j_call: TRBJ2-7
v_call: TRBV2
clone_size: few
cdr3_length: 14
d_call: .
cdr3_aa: CASRPTRTHYEQYF
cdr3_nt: TGTGCCAGCAGGCCGACTAGAACTCACTACGAGCAGTACTTC

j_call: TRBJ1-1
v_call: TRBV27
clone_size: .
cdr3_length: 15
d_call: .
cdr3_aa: CASSSPQGQDTEAFF
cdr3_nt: TGTGCCAGCAGTTCCCCACAGGGCCAAGACACTGAAGCTTTCTTT

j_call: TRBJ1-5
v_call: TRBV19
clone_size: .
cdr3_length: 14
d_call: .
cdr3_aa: CASQQGVDGQPQHF
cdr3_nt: TGTGCCAGTCAACAGGGTGTTGACGGACAGCCCCAGCATTTT

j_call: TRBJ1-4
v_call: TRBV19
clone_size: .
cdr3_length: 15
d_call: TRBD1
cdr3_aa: CASSIPMDRNEKLFF
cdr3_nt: TGTGCCAGTAGTATCCCAATGGACAGGAATGAAAAACTGTTTTTT

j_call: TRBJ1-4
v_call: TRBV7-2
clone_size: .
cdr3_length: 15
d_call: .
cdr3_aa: CASSPTGVGGEKLFF
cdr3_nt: TGTGCCAGCAGTCCCACGGGGGTGGGTGGTGAAAAACTGTTTTTT

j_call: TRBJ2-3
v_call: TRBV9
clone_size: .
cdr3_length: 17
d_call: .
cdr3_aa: CASSIPGLLRRTDTQYF
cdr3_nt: TGTGCCAGCAGCATACCGGGGTTGCTGAGACGCACAGATACGCAGTATTTT

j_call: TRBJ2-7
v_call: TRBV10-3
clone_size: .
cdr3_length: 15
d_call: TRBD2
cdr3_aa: CAISVRRGGEYEQYF
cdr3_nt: TGTGCCATCAGTGTAAGGCGGGGGGGCGAATACGAGCAGTACTTC

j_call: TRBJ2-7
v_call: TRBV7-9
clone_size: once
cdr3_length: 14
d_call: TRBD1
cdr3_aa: CASSLADRVSKQYF
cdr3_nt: TGTGCCAGCAGCTTAGCAGACAGGGTTTCCAAGCAGTACTTC

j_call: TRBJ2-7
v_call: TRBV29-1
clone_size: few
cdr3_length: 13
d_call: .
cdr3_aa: CSVAVQGLNEQYF
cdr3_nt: TGCAGCGTTGCTGTACAGGGATTGAACGAGCAGTACTTC

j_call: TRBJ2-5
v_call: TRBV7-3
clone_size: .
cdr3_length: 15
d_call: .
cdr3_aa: CASSLSGAIQETQYF
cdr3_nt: TGTGCCAGCAGCTTATCAGGGGCCATCCAAGAGACCCAGTACTTC

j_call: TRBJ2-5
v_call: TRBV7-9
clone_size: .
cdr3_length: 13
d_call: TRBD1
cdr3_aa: CASNKGGGETQYF
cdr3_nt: TGTGCCAGCAACAAAGGGGGCGGGGAGACCCAGTACTTC

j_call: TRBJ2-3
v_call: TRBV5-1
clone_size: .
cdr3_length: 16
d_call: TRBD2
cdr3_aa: CASSLEPSGRGDTQYF
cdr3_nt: TGCGCCAGCAGCTTGGAACCTAGCGGGAGGGGAGATACGCAGTATTTT

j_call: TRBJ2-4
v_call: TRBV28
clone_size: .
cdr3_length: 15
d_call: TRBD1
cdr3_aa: CASRTGQGTKNIQYF
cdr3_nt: TGTGCCAGCAGGACGGGACAGGGAACCAAAAACATTCAGTACTTC

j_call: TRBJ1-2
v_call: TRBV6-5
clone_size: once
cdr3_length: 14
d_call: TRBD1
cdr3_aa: CASRRSGTDDGYTF
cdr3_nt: TGTGCCAGCAGACGCTCCGGGACAGACGATGGCTACACCTTC

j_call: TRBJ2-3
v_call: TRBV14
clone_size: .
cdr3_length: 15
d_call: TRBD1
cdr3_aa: CASRPTGFVTDTQYF
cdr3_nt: TGTGCCAGCAGGCCGACAGGGTTCGTCACAGATACGCAGTATTTT

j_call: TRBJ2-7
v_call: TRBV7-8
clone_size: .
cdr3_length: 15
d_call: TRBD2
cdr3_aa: CASSLDFSGRYEQYF
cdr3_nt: TGTGCCAGCAGCTTAGATTTTAGCGGGAGGTACGAGCAGTACTTC

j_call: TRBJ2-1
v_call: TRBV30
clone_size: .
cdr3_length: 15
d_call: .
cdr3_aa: CAWSVGLAHDNEQFF
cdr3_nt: TGTGCCTGGAGTGTCGGGCTAGCGCACGACAATGAGCAGTTCTTC

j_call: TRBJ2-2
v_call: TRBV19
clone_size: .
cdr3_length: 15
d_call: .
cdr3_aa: CASKGGDTQGGELFF
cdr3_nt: TGTGCCAGTAAGGGGGGGGACACCCAAGGCGGGGAGCTGTTTTTT

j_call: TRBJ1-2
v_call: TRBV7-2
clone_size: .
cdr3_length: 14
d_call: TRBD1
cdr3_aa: CASSLRDRDNGYTF
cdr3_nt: TGTGCCAGCAGCCTCCGGGACAGGGACAATGGCTACACCTTC

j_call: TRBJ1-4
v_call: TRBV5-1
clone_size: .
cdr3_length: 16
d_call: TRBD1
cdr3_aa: CASSLWGTGEWEKLFF
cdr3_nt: TGCGCCAGCAGCTTGTGGGGCACAGGGGAGTGGGAAAAACTGTTTTTT

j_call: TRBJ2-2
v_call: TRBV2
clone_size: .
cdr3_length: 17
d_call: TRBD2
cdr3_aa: CASSEELAGGGTGELFF
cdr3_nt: TGTGCCAGCAGTGAGGAGCTAGCGGGAGGGGGTACCGGGGAGCTGTTTTTT

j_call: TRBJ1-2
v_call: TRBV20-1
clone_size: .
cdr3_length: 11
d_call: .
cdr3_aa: CSVRGTYGYTF
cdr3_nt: TGCAGTGTTAGGGGGACTTATGGCTACACCTTC

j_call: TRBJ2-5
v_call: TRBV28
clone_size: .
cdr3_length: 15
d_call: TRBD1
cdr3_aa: CASSSSGTGLWTQYF
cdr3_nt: TGTGCCAGCAGTTCCTCCGGGACAGGCCTATGGACCCAGTACTTC

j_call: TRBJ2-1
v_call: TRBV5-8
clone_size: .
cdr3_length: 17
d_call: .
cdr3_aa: CASSLPTHTDSHNEQFF
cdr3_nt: TGTGCCAGCAGCTTGCCGACCCATACGGACAGCCACAATGAGCAGTTCTTC

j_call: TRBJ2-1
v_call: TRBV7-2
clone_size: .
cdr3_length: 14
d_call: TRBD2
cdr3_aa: CASSRSGGATEQFF
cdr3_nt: TGTGCCAGCAGCCGTAGCGGGGGGGCGACCGAGCAGTTCTTC

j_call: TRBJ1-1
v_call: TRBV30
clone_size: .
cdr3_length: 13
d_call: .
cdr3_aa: CAWSPSLNTEAFF
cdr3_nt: TGTGCCTGGAGTCCGTCGTTAAACACTGAAGCTTTCTTT

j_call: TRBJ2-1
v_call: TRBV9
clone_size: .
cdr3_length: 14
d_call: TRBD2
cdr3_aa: CASSVGLAGIEQFF
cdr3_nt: TGTGCCAGCAGCGTCGGACTAGCGGGCATAGAGCAGTTCTTC

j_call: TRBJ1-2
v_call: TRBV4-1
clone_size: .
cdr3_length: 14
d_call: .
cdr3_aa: CASSQDASLYGYTF
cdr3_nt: TGCGCCAGCAGCCAAGATGCGTCCTTGTATGGCTACACCTTC

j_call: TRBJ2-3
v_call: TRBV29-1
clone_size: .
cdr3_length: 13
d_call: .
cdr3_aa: CSVQASGTDTQYF
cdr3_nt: TGCAGCGTACAAGCGAGCGGCACAGATACGCAGTATTTT

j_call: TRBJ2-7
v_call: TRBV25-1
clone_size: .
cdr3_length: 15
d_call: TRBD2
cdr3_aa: CASSEPGTRSDEQYF
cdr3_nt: TGTGCCAGCAGTGAACCCGGGACTAGAAGTGACGAGCAGTACTTC

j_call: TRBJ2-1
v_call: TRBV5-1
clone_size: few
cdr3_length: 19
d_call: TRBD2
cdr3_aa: CASSLESLAGGGNYNEQFF
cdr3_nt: TGCGCCAGCAGCTTGGAGTCTCTAGCGGGAGGTGGAAACTACAATGAGCAGTTCTTC

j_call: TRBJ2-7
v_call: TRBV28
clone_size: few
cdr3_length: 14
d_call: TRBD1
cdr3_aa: CASSRGQALGEQYF
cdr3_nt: TGTGCCAGCAGTAGAGGACAGGCTCTTGGGGAGCAGTACTTC

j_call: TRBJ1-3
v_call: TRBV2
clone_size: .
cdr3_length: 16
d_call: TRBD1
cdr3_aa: CASIMTGASSGNTIYF
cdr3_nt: TGTGCCAGCATCATGACAGGGGCCAGCTCTGGAAACACCATATATTTT

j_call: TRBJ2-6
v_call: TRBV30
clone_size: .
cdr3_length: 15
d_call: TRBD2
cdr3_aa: CAWSVREAGANVLTF
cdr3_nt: TGTGCCTGGAGTGTACGGGAGGCCGGGGCCAACGTCCTGACTTTC

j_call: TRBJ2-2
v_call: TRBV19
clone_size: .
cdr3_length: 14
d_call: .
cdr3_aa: CASSKLENTGELFF
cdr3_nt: TGTGCCAGTAGTAAACTTGAAAACACCGGGGAGCTGTTTTTT

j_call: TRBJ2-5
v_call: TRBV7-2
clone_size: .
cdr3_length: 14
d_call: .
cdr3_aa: CARPGGGDQETQYF
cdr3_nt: TGTGCCAGACCCGGCGGCGGGGACCAAGAGACCCAGTACTTC

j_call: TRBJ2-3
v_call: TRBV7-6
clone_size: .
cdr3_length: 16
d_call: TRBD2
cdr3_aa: CASSRGRGGPTDTQYF
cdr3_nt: TGTGCCAGCAGCCGAGGCCGGGGGGGGCCCACAGATACGCAGTATTTT

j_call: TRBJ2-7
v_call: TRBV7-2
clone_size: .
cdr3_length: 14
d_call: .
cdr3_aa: CASSPGHTSYEQYF
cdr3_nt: TGTGCCAGCAGCCCTGGCCATACCTCCTACGAGCAGTACTTC

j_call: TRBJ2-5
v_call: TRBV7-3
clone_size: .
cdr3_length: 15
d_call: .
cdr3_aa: CASSLTYGGRETQYF
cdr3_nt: TGTGCCAGCAGCTTAACGTACGGTGGGAGGGAGACCCAGTACTTC

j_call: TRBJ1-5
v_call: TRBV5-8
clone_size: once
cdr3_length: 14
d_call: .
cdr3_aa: CASSIGAGDQPQHF
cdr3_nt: TGTGCCAGCAGCATAGGGGCAGGAGATCAGCCCCAGCATTTT